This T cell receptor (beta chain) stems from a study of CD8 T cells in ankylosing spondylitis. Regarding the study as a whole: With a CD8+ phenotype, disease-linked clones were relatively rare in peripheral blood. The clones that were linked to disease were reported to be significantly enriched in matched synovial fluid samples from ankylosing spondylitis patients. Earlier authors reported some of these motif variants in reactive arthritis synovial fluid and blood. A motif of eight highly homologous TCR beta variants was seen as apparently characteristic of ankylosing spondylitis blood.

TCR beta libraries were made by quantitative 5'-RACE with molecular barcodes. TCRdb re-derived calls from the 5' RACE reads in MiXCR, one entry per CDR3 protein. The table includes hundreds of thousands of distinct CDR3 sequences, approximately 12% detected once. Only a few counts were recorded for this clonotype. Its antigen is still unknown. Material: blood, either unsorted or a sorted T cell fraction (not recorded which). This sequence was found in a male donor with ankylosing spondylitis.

CDR3 region: CASSQGSRTAYTEAFF. CDR3 DNA: TGTGCCAGCAGCCAAGGATCCAGGACAGCTTACACTGAAGCTTTCTTT. The chain joins TRBV4-2 to TRBJ1-1; the D gene is possibly TRBD1 (6 bases). This CDR3 spans 16 amino acids. V lost 1 base, J lost 3 bases, and 15 bases lay in between. Germline loops: CDR1 LGHNA, CDR2 YNFKEQ.